The 18 T cell receptor beta chains below were found in one sample sequenced in a study of T cell responses to AZD1222 COVID-19 vaccine. Assay: immunoSEQ multiplex PCR; the TCRdb copy retains only in-frame clones and omits some. The top ten hold 3% to 4.5% of the sample, which has over 45,000 clones, roughly 87% seen once. The source material was peripheral blood, sampled on day 0 of AZD1222 vaccination. The receptors were sampled from an adult in good health.

The chain recombines TRBV19 with TRBJ2-7, with D perhaps TRBD1 or TRBD2 (5 bases each). Germline CDR1 is LNHDA and CDR2 is SQIVND (reference sequence). CDR3 length: 13 amino acids. Trimming removed 5 bases from V and 6 bases from J, with 14 bases in between. This CDR3 reads CASSEGSGTEQYF. The CDR3 DNA follows: TGTGCCAGTAGTGAGGGGAGTGGTACCGAGCAGTACTTC.

The CDR3 DNA is TGTGCTAGTGGTTCCAGACAGGGAGACTATGGCTACACCTTC. It yields the protein CASGSRQGDYGYTF. The gene calls are TRBV12-5 and TRBJ1-2; 7 nucleotides align to TRBD1. This CDR3 region has 14 residues. CDR1 LGHNT and CDR2 FRNRAP come from the germline V gene. The trim removed 4 bases at V and 3 bases at J, leaving 5 bases unmatched.

The rearrangement uses TRBV19 and TRBJ2-1, with TRBD2 as a possible D gene (6 bases). V dropped 10 bases and J dropped 6 bases, with 7 bases sitting between them. Germline CDR1 and CDR2: LNHDA and SQIVND (reference sequence). The CDR3 extends over 10 amino acids. The CDR3 loop is CATGGNEQFF. CDR3 in DNA: TGTGCCACCGGGGGCAATGAGCAGTTCTTC.

V usage is TRBV4-2 and J usage is TRBJ2-5; D perhaps matches TRBD2 (6 bases). The CDR3 loop spans 16 amino acids. Germline V gene sequence: CDR1 LGHNA, CDR2 YNFKEQ. The V gene lost 1 base and the J gene lost 2 bases, with 14 bases spanning the gap. The DNA of the CDR3 is TGTGCCAGCAGCCAAGGCCCAGCGGGCCCGCAAGAGACCCAGTACTTC. Translated, it gives CASSQGPAGPQETQYF.

The chain has TRBV20-1 and TRBJ2-5; D not certain. CDR1 is DFQATT and CDR2 is SNEGSKA in the germline V gene (reference sequence). V shed 3 bases and J shed 2 bases, with 7 bases lying between them. The CDR3 extends over 12 amino acids. CDR3 amino acids: CSASFRQETQYF. The CDR3 nucleotides are TGCAGTGCTAGTTTCCGGCAAGAGACCCAGTACTTC.

V is TRBV5-1 and J is TRBJ2-7; TRBD1 matches at 10 bases. The CDR3 has 15 amino acids. CDR1 is SGHRS, CDR2 YFSETQ, per germline. V was clipped by 4 bases and J by 2 bases; unmatched bases: 6. The CDR3 protein is CASSPGQGTPYEQYF. DNA of the CDR3: TGCGCCAGCAGCCCGGGACAGGGGACCCCCTACGAGCAGTACTTC.

The chain employs TRBV6-5 and TRBJ1-1; D perhaps matches TRBD1 (6 bases). The CDR3 runs 15 residues. With 7 bases removed from V and 3 bases from J, the gap between germline ends came to 18 bases. Germline CDR1 is MNHEY and CDR2 is SVGAGI. The CDR3 region has the DNA TGTGCCAGCACCGATACAGGGCTCGGTGACACTGAAGCTTTCTTT. Translating gives CASTDTGLGDTEAFF.

The V call is TRBV3-1 (or the pseudogene TRBV3-2), the J call TRBJ2-7; a weak D match, TRBD1 (5 bases). In germline, CDR1 is LGHDT, CDR2 YNNKEL (reference sequence). This CDR3 has 17 residues. V was pared by 4 bases and J by 1 base, with 20 bases between. Here the CDR3 DNA reads TGTGCCAGCAGCCCCGCTTTTGGGGCGGCGATTTCCTACGAGCAGTACTTC. Amino acid sequence: CASSPAFGAAISYEQYF.

This clone was picked up one time. The chain employs TRBV19 and TRBJ2-7, with 8 bases aligning to TRBD1. There are 14 residues in the CDR3. V dropped 6 bases and J dropped 6; count of bases not matched to a gene: 10. Germline lookup yields CDR1 LNHDA and CDR2 SQIVND (reference sequence). The CDR3 here is CASSVTGTGREQYF. The CDR3 nucleotides read TGTGCCAGTAGCGTTACCGGGACAGGTCGCGAGCAGTACTTC.

The V call is TRBV2, the J call TRBJ1-1; D might be TRBD1 (6 bases). V was pared by 4 bases and J by 4 bases, with 13 bases between. Germline CDR1 reads SNHLY; CDR2 reads FYNNEI. The CDR3 loop spans 14 amino acids. The CDR3 bases are TGTGCCAGCAGTGGCTCGGGCAGGGGCACTGAAGCTTTCTTT. Translating it yields CASSGSGRGTEAFF.

V and J are TRBV28 and TRBJ1-1; no definite D call. Germline V gene data show CDR1 as MDHEN and CDR2 as SYDVKM. CDR3 length: 13 residues. Trimming stripped 6 bases from V and 5 bases from J, with 13 bases between. Here the CDR3 DNA reads TGTGCCAGCAGCCCGGGCATAGGGACTGAAGCTTTCTTT. Its protein is CASSPGIGTEAFF.

The chain is built from TRBV15 and TRBJ1-1; D remains ambiguous. The CDR3 sequence is 13 residues long. Trimming cost V 5 bases and J 0 bases, with 7 bases left between them. Germline assignment: CDR1 LNHNV and CDR2 YYDKDF (reference sequence). The CDR3 is CATSPQVNTEAFF. The CDR3 DNA is TGTGCCACCAGCCCCCAAGTGAACACTGAAGCTTTCTTT.

This clone was observed a handful of times. V usage is TRBV29-1 and J usage is TRBJ2-3; TRBD1 is a possible D gene (6 bases). The germline gives CDR1 SQVTM, CDR2 ANQGSEA. V was clipped by 7 bases and J by 4 bases, with 15 bases between them. The CDR3 loop spans 13 amino acids. The CDR3 coding sequence is TGCAGCGCTGCGGACAGCCACCCAGATACGCAGTATTTT. Amino acids: CSAADSHPDTQYF.

This chain links TRBV16 with TRBJ1-5, with D hard to call. Germline assignment: CDR1 KGHSY and CDR2 FQNENV. The CDR3 runs 14 residues. With 0 bases removed from V and 7 bases from J, the gap between germline ends came to 10 bases. The CDR3 reads CASSQSGIGQPQHF. The CDR3 nucleotides read TGTGCCAGCAGCCAATCAGGGATCGGCCAGCCCCAGCATTTT.

The rearrangement uses TRBV3-1 (or the pseudogene TRBV3-2) and TRBJ2-5, with TRBD2 identical over 14 bases. This CDR3 is built from 18 residues. CDR1 LGHDT and CDR2 YNNKEL come from the germline V gene (reference sequence). Trimming removed 4 bases from V and 0 bases from J; junction bases left unmatched: 7. The CDR3 reads CASSPGLAGGLYQETQYF. The CDR3 bases are TGTGCCAGCAGCCCCGGACTAGCGGGGGGCTTGTACCAAGAGACCCAGTACTTC.

The chain has TRBV12-5 and TRBJ1-1; D may be TRBD1 (5 bases). Germline loops: CDR1 LGHNT, CDR2 FRNRAP. V gave up 2 bases and J gave up 6 bases, with 22 bases separating them. The CDR3 length is 17 residues. The CDR3 sequence: CASGLTRRDFQGSEAFF. The CDR3 nucleotides are TGTGCTAGTGGTTTGACCAGACGGGACTTTCAAGGCTCTGAAGCTTTCTTT.

The rearrangement joins TRBV19 to TRBJ2-7; a possible D gene is TRBD1 (6 bases). The CDR3 has 14 amino acids. CDR1 LNHDA and CDR2 SQIVND come from the germline V gene (reference sequence). With 10 bases removed from V and 5 bases from J, the gap between germline ends came to 21 bases. CDR3 in DNA: TGTGCCACCACAGGGTCGGCATCGGCCAACGAGCAGTACTTC. Its protein is CATTGSASANEQYF.

The chain is built from TRBV6-1 and TRBJ2-7; 8 bases are shared with TRBD1. Germline V lookup: CDR1 MNHNS, CDR2 SASEGT. V was pared by 3 bases and J by 12 bases, with 10 bases of the junction left unmatched. This CDR3 spans 13 amino acids. The CDR3 sequence is CASSEATGVKLYF. For the CDR3, the DNA is TGTGCCAGCAGTGAGGCGACAGGGGTAAAATTGTACTTC.